Sequencing of this TCR beta chain was carried out in a study of shared clonotypes between healthy human individuals. TCRdb keeps only in-frame clones here, not all; method: immunoSEQ multiplex PCR. The sample includes around 940,000 clones, approximately 80% of them seen just once. Germline V lookup: CDR1 SGHNT, CDR2 YYREEE (reference sequence). Deletions cut 0 bases from V and 4 bases from J, with 8 bases between. This CDR3 has 14 amino acids. The sequence was collected from a young man in good health. V is TRBV5-4 and J is TRBJ1-5, with a possible D match to TRBD1 (6 bases). The sample comprised memory CD4+ T cells sorted from blood. Subset described: CD45RA-negative fraction. The CDR3 nucleotides are TGTGCCAGCAGCTTGGGGGGGCTGAATCAGCCCCAGCATTTT. It translates to CASSLGGLNQPQHF.